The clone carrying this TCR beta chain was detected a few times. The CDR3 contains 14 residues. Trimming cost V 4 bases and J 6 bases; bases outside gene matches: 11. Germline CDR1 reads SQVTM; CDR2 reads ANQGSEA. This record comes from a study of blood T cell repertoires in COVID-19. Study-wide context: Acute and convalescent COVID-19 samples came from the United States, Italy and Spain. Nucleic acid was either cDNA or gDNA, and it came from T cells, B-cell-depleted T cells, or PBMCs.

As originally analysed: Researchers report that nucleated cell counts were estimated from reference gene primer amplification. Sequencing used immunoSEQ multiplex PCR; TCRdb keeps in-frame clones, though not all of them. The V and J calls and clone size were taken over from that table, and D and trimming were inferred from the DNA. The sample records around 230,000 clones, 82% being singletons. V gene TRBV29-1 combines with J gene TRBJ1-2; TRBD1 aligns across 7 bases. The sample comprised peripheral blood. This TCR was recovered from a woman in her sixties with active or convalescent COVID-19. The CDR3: CSVGMTWTGHGYTF. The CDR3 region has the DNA TGCAGCGTTGGGATGACTTGGACAGGACATGGCTACACCTTC.